These 25 T cell receptor beta chains share one sample of origin, sequenced in a study of blood T cell repertoires in COVID-19. Data came from immunoSEQ multiplex PCR; TCRdb stores just in-frame clones and leaves some out. The table records about 100,000 clones, more than 75% of them present only once. Sequences were obtained from peripheral blood. These receptors were obtained from a human donor in a cohort sampled during active COVID-19.

The V and J genes are TRBV16 and TRBJ1-1, with a possible D match to TRBD1 (5 bases). Germline CDR1 is KGHSY and CDR2 is FQNENV. This CDR3 has 14 amino acids. V lost 4 bases, J lost 7 bases, and 16 bases lay in between. CDR3 in DNA: TGTGCCAGCAGCCTAGACGGGGGGAAGGTTGAAGCTTTCTTT. This translates into CASSLDGGKVEAFF.

The rearrangement links TRBV5-1 to TRBJ2-2; D is undetermined. V gave up 4 bases and J gave up 7 bases, with 5 bases separating them. CDR3 length equals 11 residues. CDR1 and CDR2 from the germline V gene are SGHRS and YFSETQ. The CDR3 DNA follows: TGCGCCAGCAGCGAGAACGGGGAGCTGTTTTTT. It is translated as CASSENGELFF.

This clone came up once. The rearrangement links TRBV3-1 (or the pseudogene TRBV3-2) to TRBJ2-1; 12 bases line up with TRBD2. Trimming cost V 4 bases and J 7 bases; bases outside gene matches: 8. The CDR3 consists of 16 residues. Germline V gene sequence: CDR1 LGHDT, CDR2 YNNKEL (reference sequence). The DNA of the CDR3 is TGTGCCAGCAGCCCCTCTAGCGGGGGGGTGTGGAATGAGCAGTTCTTC. This gives the protein CASSPSSGGVWNEQFF.

J is TRBJ2-7 and V is TRBV19; 8 bases map to TRBD1. With 6 bases clipped from V and 3 bases from J, the junction kept 7 bases outside the gene matches. This CDR3 has 14 residues. Germline lookup yields CDR1 LNHDA and CDR2 SQIVND (reference sequence). CDR3 residues: CASSRDRGDYEQYF. For the CDR3, the DNA is TGTGCCAGTAGCCGAGACAGGGGAGACTACGAGCAGTACTTC.

The V and J genes are TRBV11-3 and TRBJ2-2, with 9 bases that match TRBD1. The CDR3 is 16 amino acids. Per the germline V gene, CDR1 is SGHNT and CDR2 is YENEEA. Losses at the gene ends were 5 bases for V and 3 bases for J; bases not matched to a gene: 7. The CDR3 DNA reads TGTGCCAGCAGCCAGTCGGGACAGGGTGACACCGGGGAGCTGTTTTTT. Its translation is CASSQSGQGDTGELFF.

The V and J genes are TRBV19 and TRBJ2-7, with D tentatively TRBD2 (7 bases). Germline CDR1 is LNHDA and CDR2 is SQIVND (reference sequence). Trimming pared 6 bases from V and 2 bases from J, leaving 17 bases between. The CDR3 length is 15 residues. The CDR3 DNA reads TGTGCCAGTAGAAAGGGAGGGGGGGCCACCTACGAGCAGTACTTC. This sequence encodes CASRKGGGATYEQYF.

The count of this clone is one. The gene calls are TRBV19 and TRBJ2-7; unclear D gene. In germline, CDR1 is LNHDA, CDR2 SQIVND (reference sequence). CDR3 length: 15 amino acids. V lost 0 bases and J 4 bases, leaving 13 bases between the germline ends. In DNA, the CDR3 is TGTGCCAGTAGTATAGACTCTCGGCAGACTTACGAGCAGTACTTC. It yields the protein CASSIDSRQTYEQYF.

The V call is TRBV7-9, the J call TRBJ1-1; 9 bases are shared with TRBD1. V trimming: 7 bases; J trimming: 1 base; junction bases outside the gene matches: 13. CDR1 and CDR2 (germline): SEHNR, FQNEAQ (reference sequence). This CDR3 comprises 17 residues. The CDR3 DNA sequence: TGTGCCAGCACCTTCCCCACGGGACAGGGAACGAACACTGAAGCTTTCTTT. Translation: CASTFPTGQGTNTEAFF.

The V gene is TRBV5-1, the J gene TRBJ2-2; D not certain. The CDR3 is 14 amino acids. Germline lookup yields CDR1 SGHRS and CDR2 YFSETQ. Trimming removed 2 bases at V and 3 bases at J, with 8 bases between. CDR3 in amino acids: CASSLLVDTGELFF. CDR3 in DNA: TGCGCCAGCAGCTTACTGGTAGACACCGGGGAGCTGTTTTTT. The whole variable domain, remainder taken from reference TRBV5-1 and TRBJ2-2, is KAGVTQTPRYLIKTRGQQVTLSCSPISGHRSVSWYQQTPGQGLQFLFEYFSETQRNKGNFPGRFSGRQFSNSRSEMNVSTLELGDSALYLCASSLLVDTGELFFGEGSRLTVL.

The rearrangement links TRBV4-3 to TRBJ1-6; D unclear. Germline V gene sequence: CDR1 LGHNA, CDR2 YSLEER. The CDR3 totals 15 residues. With 1 base removed from V and 7 bases from J, the gap between germline ends came to 11 bases. CDR3 region: CASSQGSLGNSPLHF. CDR3 nucleotide sequence: TGCGCCAGCAGCCAAGGAAGTCTGGGCAATTCACCCCTCCACTTT.

The chain has TRBV19 and TRBJ2-7; 10 bases are shared with TRBD2. The CDR3 totals 16 residues. Trimming cost V 5 bases and J 1 base; bases outside gene matches: 8. Germline V gene lookup returns CDR1 LNHDA and CDR2 SQIVND (reference sequence). This CDR3 reads CASSGPSGSGSYEQYF. The CDR3 coding sequence is TGTGCCAGTAGTGGGCCTAGCGGGAGCGGATCCTACGAGCAGTACTTC.

This chain connects TRBV6-2 or TRBV6-3 to TRBJ2-3; D remains unclear. V was cut by 2 bases and J by 5 bases, with 14 bases left in between. This CDR3 contains 15 residues. The germline gives CDR1 MNHEY, CDR2 SVGEGT. The chain's CDR3 is CASSYRVGIVDTQYF. The CDR3 coding sequence is TGTGCCAGCAGTTACCGCGTCGGTATTGTAGATACGCAGTATTTT.

As concerns this clone: The same CDR3 arises from other DNA sequences in this sample as well. CDR3 sequence: CSAPGDYGYTF. The CDR3 DNA sequence: TGCAGTGCTCCAGGGGACTATGGCTACACCTTC. The rearrangement uses TRBV20-1 and TRBJ1-2; D might be TRBD1 (6 bases). Germline assignment: CDR1 DFQATT and CDR2 SNEGSKA (reference sequence). V was cut by 5 bases and J by 3 bases, with 7 bases left in between. This CDR3 has 11 residues.

The chain is built from TRBV5-4 and TRBJ2-1; TRBD2 agrees at 14 bases. The CDR3 is 17 amino acids. V dropped 0 bases and J dropped 7; count of bases not matched to a gene: 6. Germline V CDR1 and CDR2: SGHNT, YYREEE (reference sequence). The CDR3 nucleotides read TGTGCCAGCAGCTTGGCTTGGACTAGCGGGAGGTTGAATGAGCAGTTCTTC. Translation gives CASSLAWTSGRLNEQFF.

The chain uses TRBV28 and TRBJ1-2, with 10 bases fitting TRBD1. Germline loops: CDR1 MDHEN, CDR2 SYDVKM. The CDR3 has 13 residues. The V and J ends lost 3 bases and 8 bases, in that order; junction bases with no gene match: 3. The DNA of the CDR3 is TGTGCCAGCAGTTTGACAGGGGGCCCAGGCTACACCTTC. Protein sequence: CASSLTGGPGYTF.

This chain uses TRBV30 with TRBJ1-2; D remains ambiguous. The germline gives CDR1 GTSNPN, CDR2 SVGIG (reference sequence). The CDR3 runs to 14 residues. Between the trimmed V and J ends, which lost 5 bases and 4 bases, there was a span of 17 bases. This chain's CDR3 is CAWLARKKPYGYTF. For the CDR3, the DNA is TGTGCCTGGTTAGCCCGTAAGAAGCCCTATGGCTACACCTTC.

The chain is built from TRBV2 and TRBJ2-7; D might be TRBD1 (5 bases). The CDR3 spans 12 residues. Looked up from germline, CDR1 is SNHLY and CDR2 is FYNNEI. V lost 6 bases and J lost 3, with 9 bases in between. The chain's CDR3 is CASRDDSYEQYF. DNA of the CDR3: TGTGCCAGCAGGGACGACAGCTACGAGCAGTACTTC. The complete variable domain, with remaining parts taken from reference TRBV2 and TRBJ2-7, reads EPEVTQTPSHQVTQMGQEVILRCVPISNHLYFYWYRQILGQKVEFLVSFYNNEISEKSEIFDDQFSVERPDGSNFTLKIRSTKLEDSAMYFCASRDDSYEQYFGPGTRLTVT.

The CDR3 protein is CASSIAGITYEQYF. The CDR3 nucleotides are TGTGCCAGCTCAATAGCGGGGATAACCTACGAGCAGTACTTC. The V gene is TRBV18, the J gene TRBJ2-7; 8 positions agree with TRBD2. V was clipped by 5 bases and J by 2 bases; unmatched bases: 5. The CDR3 is made up of 14 amino acids. Germline-derived CDR1 and CDR2 are KGHSH and LQKENI.

The gene calls are TRBV19 and TRBJ2-2, with 7 bases that match TRBD1. The germline gives CDR1 LNHDA, CDR2 SQIVND (reference sequence). The V gene end was trimmed by 6 bases and the J gene end by 4 bases; junction bases not matched to a gene: 8. This CDR3 is built from 15 residues. CDR3 nucleotides: TGTGCCAGTAGGGGGGCAGGGGGAAGCACCGGGGAGCTGTTTTTT. It is translated as CASRGAGGSTGELFF.

This clone is a singleton in its sample. The gene calls are TRBV18 and TRBJ1-1; 7 bases map to TRBD1. The CDR3 loop spans 15 amino acids. Per germline, CDR1 KGHSH and CDR2 LQKENI. Trimming removed 6 bases from V and 1 base from J; junction bases left unmatched: 8. The CDR3 loop is CASSLQGPRNTEAFF. The DNA for the CDR3 is TGTGCCAGCTCTCTACAGGGGCCCAGGAACACTGAAGCTTTCTTT. Using reference TRBV18 and TRBJ1-1 for the parts outside the CDR3, the full variable domain is NAGVMQNPRHLVRRRGQEARLRCSPMKGHSHVYWYRQLPEEGLKFMVYLQKENIIDESGMPKERFSAEFPKEGPSILRIQQVVRGDSAAYFCASSLQGPRNTEAFFGQGTRLTVV.

This clone was seen ten or more times. The chain carries TRBV5-6 and TRBJ1-5, with D possibly being TRBD1 (6 bases). The V gene lost 2 bases and the J gene lost 7 bases, with 13 bases spanning the gap. The CDR3 runs to 14 residues. Germline V gene sequence: CDR1 SGHDT, CDR2 YYEEEE. Written as DNA, the CDR3 is TGTGCCAGCAGCTTAAGACAGGTAGTCCAGCCCCAGCATTTT. It yields the protein CASSLRQVVQPQHF.

This clone has just a few counts. The chain is built from TRBV2 and TRBJ2-2; tentative D call: TRBD2 (5 bases). The ends were cut back, 8 bases at V and 6 bases at J, with 19 bases in the middle. The CDR3 is made up of 15 amino acids. Looked up from germline, CDR1 is SNHLY and CDR2 is FYNNEI. As DNA, the CDR3 is TGTGCCAGCCGATACGCGAGGGTTAGCCCCGGGGAGCTGTTTTTT. It specifies CASRYARVSPGELFF.

The gene calls are TRBV19 and TRBJ1-6; TRBD1 matches at 7 bases. The germline V gene has CDR1 LNHDA and CDR2 SQIVND (reference sequence). The CDR3 contains 14 residues. V lost 4 bases and J lost 5; bases outside the gene matches: 2. CDR3: CASSTGQDNSPLHF. CDR3 nucleotide sequence: TGTGCCAGTAGTACCGGACAGGATAATTCACCCCTCCACTTT.

CDR3 in amino acids: CASSLHRDRGNSPLHF. The CDR3 coding sequence is TGTGCCAGTAGTCTACACCGGGACAGGGGTAATTCACCCCTCCACTTT. This rearrangement joins TRBV19 to TRBJ1-6; 10 bases line up with TRBD1. The germline V gene encodes CDR1 LNHDA and CDR2 SQIVND (reference sequence). The length of the CDR3 is 16 residues. V lost 5 bases to trimming and J lost 6 bases; unmatched junction nucleotides: 7.

V and J are TRBV10-3 and TRBJ2-7; 16 bases are shared with TRBD2. The junction had 12 bases not matched to a gene; V was cut back by 6 bases and J by 7 bases. This CDR3 spans 17 amino acids. The germline V gene has CDR1 ENHRY and CDR2 SYGVKD. The CDR3 is CAIRYQTGTSGRGEQYF. As DNA, the CDR3 is TGTGCCATCAGGTACCAGACCGGGACTAGCGGGAGGGGTGAGCAGTACTTC.